The clone carrying this T cell receptor (beta chain) was observed once. The ends were cut back, 6 bases at V and 8 bases at J, with 16 bases in the middle. Germline V gene sequence: CDR1 MNHNY, CDR2 SVGAGI (reference sequence). The CDR3 spans 14 residues. Under the authors' procedure: Reference gene primer amplification yielded estimated nucleated cell counts. The repertoire was sequenced with immunoSEQ multiplex PCR; TCRdb's copy has only in-frame clones and lacks some. That table is the source of V, J and clone size, and D and trimming were worked out from the DNA. In the table there are 66,000 or so clones, roughly 86% of which are singletons. These data are taken from a study of blood T cell repertoires in COVID-19. Study information: Acute and convalescent COVID-19 samples came from the United States, Italy and Spain.

The clonotype comes from a man aged 50 to 59 with active COVID-19. Sequenced input: peripheral blood. The J gene is TRBJ1-4, the V gene TRBV6-6; D perhaps matches TRBD1 (6 bases). The CDR3 reads CASSRQVADEKLFF. DNA of the CDR3: TGTGCCAGCAGCCGACAGGTGGCCGACGAAAAACTGTTTTTT.